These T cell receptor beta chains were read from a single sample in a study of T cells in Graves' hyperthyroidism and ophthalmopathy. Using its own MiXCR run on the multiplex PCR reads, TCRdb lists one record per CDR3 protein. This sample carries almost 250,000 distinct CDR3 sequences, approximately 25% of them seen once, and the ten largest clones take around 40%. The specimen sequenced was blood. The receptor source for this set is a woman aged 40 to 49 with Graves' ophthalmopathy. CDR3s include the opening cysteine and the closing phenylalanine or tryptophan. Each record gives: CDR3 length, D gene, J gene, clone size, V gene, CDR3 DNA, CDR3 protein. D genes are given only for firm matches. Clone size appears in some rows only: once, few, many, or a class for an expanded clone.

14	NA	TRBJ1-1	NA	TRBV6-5	TGTGCCAGCAGTCACCCACAGGGAAACACTGAAGCTTTCTTT	CASSHPQGNTEAFF
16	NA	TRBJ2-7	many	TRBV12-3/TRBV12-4	TGTGCCAGCAGTTCCTCCGAGGGGACGTTGTCCTACGAGCAGTACTTC	CASSSSEGTLSYEQYF
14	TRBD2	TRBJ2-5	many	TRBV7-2	TGTGCCAGCAGCTTTAGCGGGAGCCGGGAGACCCAGTACTTC	CASSFSGSRETQYF
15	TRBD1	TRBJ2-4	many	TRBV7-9	TGTGCCAGCAGCCCCCAGGGGGCTGTAGGAAACATTCAGTACTTC	CASSPQGAVGNIQYF
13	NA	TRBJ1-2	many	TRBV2	TGTGCCAGCAGTCAGGCGGAGGACTATGGCTACACCTTC	CASSQAEDYGYTF
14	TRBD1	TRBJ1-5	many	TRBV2	TGTGCCAGCAGTGAATTAACAGGGGATCAGCCCCAGCATTTT	CASSELTGDQPQHF
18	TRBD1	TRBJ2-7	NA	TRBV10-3	TGTGCCATCACCTACCCGGGACAGGGAAGAATTTTGTCCTACGAGCAGTACTTC	CAITYPGQGRILSYEQYF
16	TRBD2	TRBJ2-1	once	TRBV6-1	TGTGCCAGCAGTGGGGGTGGGCTAGCGGGAGACAATGAGCAGTTCTTC	CASSGGGLAGDNEQFF
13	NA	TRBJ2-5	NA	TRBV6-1	TGTGCCAGATCCTGGACCGGGCAAGAGACTCAGTACTTC	CARSWTGQETQYF
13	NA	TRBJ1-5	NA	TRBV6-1	TGTGCCAGCAGAGTGGGAGGAAATCAGCCCCAGCATTTT	CASRVGGNQPQHF
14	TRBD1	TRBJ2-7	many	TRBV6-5	TGTGCCAGCAATAAACAGGGGCATCCCTACGAGCAGTACTTC	CASNKQGHPYEQYF
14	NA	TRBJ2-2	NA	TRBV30	TGTGCCTGGTCAGGTATGGGGAACACCGGGGAGCTGTTTTTT	CAWSGMGNTGELFF
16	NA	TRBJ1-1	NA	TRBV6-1	TGTGCCAGCAGGCGGACGGCCGAACGCACTTGGGCTGAAGCTTTCTTT	CASRRTAERTWAEAFF
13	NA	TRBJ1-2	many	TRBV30	TGTGCCTCGAGGGGATTCGGGATGTATGGCTACACCTTC	CASRGFGMYGYTF